These T cell receptor beta chains were read from a single sample in a study of metastatic and nonmetastatic thyroid tumors. TCRdb re-called the PCR reads via MiXCR. Among around 64,000 clones, roughly 4.1% were seen once, and the ten largest hold about 22%. The sequencing input was blood. These receptors were taken from a female donor with papillary thyroid cancer or a benign thyroid nodule (not recorded which). Some clones in this sample may be carry-over from other donors' samples. The CDR3 runs from the conserved cysteine through the conserved F or W. D genes are given only for firm matches. For some rows the clone size is stated as once, few or many, or as a class when expanded; others skip it.

many | TRBJ2-7 | TRBV7-2 | . | CASSKSSWGPYEQYF | TGTGCCAGCAGCAAAAGTAGTTGGGGTCCCTACGAGCAGTACTTC
few | TRBJ1-2 | TRBV12-3/TRBV12-4 | . | CASRFDGYGGYTF | TGTGCCAGCAGATTTGACGGCTATGGTGGTTACACATTC
many | TRBJ2-3 | TRBV5-1 | TRBD2 | CASSLEAGGPTDTQYF | TGCGCCAGCAGCTTGGAGGCGGGAGGGCCAACAGATACGCAGTATTTT
few | TRBJ2-7 | TRBV14 | TRBD2 | CASSQDSSSGKQYF | TGTGCCAGCAGCCAAGATAGTTCTAGCGGGAAGCAGTACTTC
. | TRBJ2-3 | TRBV5-1 | . | CAGSTLQGGGTDTQYF | TGCGCCGGCAGCACCTTACAGGGGGGGGGCACAGATACGCAGTATTTT
many | TRBJ2-1 | TRBV2 | TRBD2 | CASSLGSGAYNEQFF | TGTGCCAGCAGTTTGGGTAGCGGGGCATACAATGAGCAGTTCTTC
many | TRBJ2-5 | TRBV30 | . | CAWSGVEETQYF | TGTGCCTGGAGTGGGGTAGAAGAGACCCAGTACTTC
many | TRBJ2-7 | TRBV6-5 | . | CASSYSSTGRDYEQYF | TGTGCCAGCAGTTACTCGAGTACGGGCAGAGACTACGAGCAGTACTTC
many | TRBJ2-2 | TRBV20-1 | . | CSARANTGTGELFF | TGCAGTGCTAGAGCTAATACAGGGACCGGGGAGCTGTTTTTT
many | TRBJ1-5 | TRBV6-1 | . | CASSYDRNQPQHF | TGTGCCAGCAGTTACGATAGGAATCAGCCCCAGCATTTT
many | TRBJ2-7 | TRBV6-4 | . | CASSDSLPGAHEQYF | TGTGCCAGCAGTGACTCCCTTCCGGGAGCCCACGAGCAGTACTTC
few | TRBJ2-5 | TRBV7-7 | . | CASSRVLQDTQYF | TGTGCTAGCAGCCGAGTTCTTCAAGATACCCAGTACTTC
many | TRBJ2-3 | TRBV2 | . | CASRLEADTQYF | TGTGCCAGCAGACTAGAGGCAGATACGCAGTATTTT
. | TRBJ1-4 | TRBV27 | . | CASLKKTNEKLFF | TGTGCCAGCCTCAAAAAAACTAATGAAAAACTGTTTTTT
many | TRBJ1-6 | TRBV7-9 | . | CASSLGNNSPLHF | TGTGCCAGCAGCTTAGGAAATAATTCACCCCTCCACTTT
many | TRBJ2-3 | TRBV20-1 | TRBD2 | CSAGPGGEDTQYF | TGCAGTGCCGGACCGGGAGGGGAAGATACGCAGTATTTT
many | TRBJ1-6 | TRBV30 | TRBD1 | CACHKVTQGASDNSPLHF | TGTGCCTGTCACAAGGTAACACAGGGGGCCTCGGATAATTCACCCCTCCACTTT
many | TRBJ2-7 | TRBV11-2 | . | CASSLDLGDEQYF | TGTGCCAGCAGCTTAGATCTGGGGGACGAGCAGTACTTC